A single sample is the source of the 27 T cell receptor beta chains below, sequenced in a study of blood T cell repertoires in COVID-19. This table comes from immunoSEQ multiplex PCR, and its TCRdb copy is limited to in-frame clones, with some not included. Among 150,000 to 190,000 clones listed, about 86% were seen once. The sample was PBMCs or T cells enriched from blood (not recorded which). The source is a man aged 45-65 years who had recovered from COVID-19.

The chain's CDR3 is CASSHYTGVNTEAFF. The DNA of the CDR3 is TGTGCCAGCAGCCACTATACAGGGGTCAACACTGAAGCTTTCTTT. The gene calls are TRBV7-2 and TRBJ1-1, with 7 bases lining up with TRBD1. The CDR3 totals 15 residues. Germline CDR1 is SGHTA and CDR2 is FQGNSA. V shed 5 bases and J 2 bases; nucleotides not matched to a gene: 8.

The J gene is TRBJ2-7, the V gene TRBV9; 10 bases align to TRBD1. CDR1 SGDLS and CDR2 YYNGEE come from the germline V gene. The V gene end was trimmed by 3 bases and the J gene end by 2 bases; junction bases not matched to a gene: 5. The CDR3 is made up of 15 amino acids. The CDR3 DNA sequence: TGTGCCAGCAGCGGATCCGGGACAGGGGCCTACGAGCAGTACTTC. This gives the protein CASSGSGTGAYEQYF. Full variable domain (outside the CDR3, taken from reference TRBV9 and TRBJ2-7): DSGVTQTPKHLITATGQRVTLRCSPRSGDLSVYWYQQSLDQGLQFLIQYYNGEERAKGNILERFSAQQFPDLHSELNLSSLELGDSALYFCASSGSGTGAYEQYFGPGTRLTVT.

The table lists this clone with a few counts. The chain links TRBV6-2 or TRBV6-3 to TRBJ2-7, with TRBD2 as a possible D gene (5 bases). Per the germline V gene, CDR1 is MNHEY and CDR2 is SVGEGT. V shed 0 bases and J shed 4 bases, with 13 bases lying between them. The CDR3 extends over 15 amino acids. CDR3 DNA sequence: TGTGCCAGCAGTTACTCGGCGGAGGTAGGTTACGAGCAGTACTTC. It codes for CASSYSAEVGYEQYF.

This chain connects TRBV3-1 (or the pseudogene TRBV3-2) to TRBJ2-2, with a tentative D call TRBD2 (7 bases). The V gene's germline CDR1 is LGHDT and CDR2 YNNKEL (reference sequence). The CDR3 sequence is 14 residues long. V lost 4 bases, J lost 5 bases, and 11 bases lay in between. The CDR3, as DNA: TGTGCCAGCAGCCTAGGGGGGGCTACCGGGGAGCTGTTTTTT. This encodes CASSLGGATGELFF.

This clone has a single count. This chain links TRBV10-3 with TRBJ2-1, with a weak D call TRBD2 (7 bases). Germline assignment: CDR1 ENHRY and CDR2 SYGVKD. This CDR3 has 15 residues. Trimming removed 4 bases from V and 3 bases from J, with 13 bases in between. CDR3 in DNA: TGTGCCATCAGTGGGGGAGGGGGGTACTACAATGAGCAGTTCTTC. Translating it yields CAISGGGGYYNEQFF.

V usage is TRBV11-2 and J usage is TRBJ2-2; D gene ambiguous. V was shortened by 3 bases and J by 0 bases, with 11 bases between the two germline ends. This CDR3 region has 16 residues. In germline, CDR1 is SGHAT, CDR2 FQNNGV. CDR3 residues: CASSFRGAANTGELFF. CDR3 coding DNA: TGTGCCAGCAGCTTCCGAGGCGCAGCGAACACCGGGGAGCTGTTTTTT.

This chain links TRBV19 with TRBJ1-2; 9 bases fit TRBD1. This CDR3 comprises 13 residues. In germline, CDR1 is LNHDA, CDR2 SQIVND (reference sequence). Trimming removed 8 bases from V and 6 bases from J; junction bases left unmatched: 7. CDR3 sequence: CASGYRGQDGYTF. In DNA form, the CDR3 reads TGTGCCAGTGGTTACAGGGGGCAGGATGGCTACACCTTC.

The chain links TRBV3-1 (or the pseudogene TRBV3-2) to TRBJ1-5, with a tentative D call TRBD1 (6 bases). This CDR3 is built from 15 residues. Trimming took off 1 base at V and 1 base at J, with 8 bases between the two ends. The germline V gene has CDR1 LGHDT and CDR2 YNNKEL (reference sequence). The CDR3 DNA sequence: TGTGCCAGCAGCCAAGGAGGGGGAAGCAATCAGCCCCAGCATTTT. It yields the protein CASSQGGGSNQPQHF.

The V and J genes are TRBV6-5 and TRBJ1-5, with unresolved D. Germline V gene data show CDR1 as MNHEY and CDR2 as SVGAGI. This CDR3 region has 14 residues. V shed 2 bases and J shed 5 bases, with 10 bases lying between them. CDR3 nucleotide sequence: TGTGCCAGCAGTTACCCCGGGAGTGATCAGCCCCAGCATTTT. Amino acids: CASSYPGSDQPQHF.

This clone has more than one count but fewer than ten. V gene TRBV30 combines with J gene TRBJ1-5; 10 bases map to TRBD1. With V trimmed by 4 bases and J by 4 bases, 4 bases remained unmatched. CDR3 length equals 14 residues. Germline lookup yields CDR1 GTSNPN and CDR2 SVGIG (reference sequence). CDR3 in DNA: TGTGCCTGGACCGGGACAGGGGCTAATCAGCCCCAGCATTTT. Protein sequence: CAWTGTGANQPQHF.

The chain links TRBV18 to TRBJ2-2, with 7 bases aligning to TRBD2. With 6 bases clipped from V and 1 base from J, the junction kept 2 bases outside the gene matches. The CDR3 contains 14 residues. CDR1 KGHSH and CDR2 LQKENI come from the germline V gene. CDR3 amino acids: CASSSGGNTGELFF. DNA of the CDR3: TGTGCCAGCTCGTCGGGGGGGAACACCGGGGAGCTGTTTTTT.

J is TRBJ2-7 and V is TRBV4-3; possible D gene TRBD2, 5 bases. The CDR3 has 13 amino acids. Per germline, CDR1 LGHNA and CDR2 YSLEER. V was clipped by 0 bases and J by 6 bases, with 9 bases between them. The CDR3 reads CASSQDSGSEQYF. The CDR3 DNA is TGCGCCAGCAGCCAAGATTCGGGGTCCGAGCAGTACTTC.

J is TRBJ2-2 and V is TRBV25-1; 8 bases are shared with TRBD1. The CDR3 consists of 15 residues. J gave up 1 base and V 8 bases, and 6 bases lay outside the gene matches. CDR1 is MGHDK, CDR2 SYGVNS, per germline. CDR3 sequence reads: CASRRQGRNTGELFF. CDR3 coding DNA: TGTGCCAGCCGTCGACAGGGGAGGAACACCGGGGAGCTGTTTTTT.

This chain connects TRBV5-6 to TRBJ2-2; 10 bases align to TRBD1. V was clipped by 3 bases and J by 6 bases; unmatched bases: 5. The CDR3 totals 15 residues. From germline, CDR1 is SGHDT and CDR2 YYEEEE. CDR3 amino acids: CASSWGQGMSGELFF. The DNA of the CDR3 is TGTGCCAGCAGCTGGGGACAGGGGATGTCCGGGGAGCTGTTTTTT.

This clone was recorded once. The CDR3 DNA reads as TGTGCCAGCAGCTTAGCGTGGACTAGGAACAATGAGCAGTTCTTC. Translation: CASSLAWTRNNEQFF. The chain joins TRBV7-2 to TRBJ2-1, with 7 bases that match TRBD2. The CDR3 totals 15 residues. CDR1 and CDR2 from the germline V gene are SGHTA and FQGNSA. V lost 0 bases, J lost 5 bases, and 4 bases stayed unmatched.

This chain links TRBV6-2 or TRBV6-3 with TRBJ2-5; TRBD2 matches at 13 bases. Germline CDR1 is MNHEY and CDR2 is SVGEGT. Trimming cost V 3 bases and J 2 bases; bases outside gene matches: 6. CDR3 length: 17 amino acids. The CDR3 sequence is CASSYRLAGGRQETQYF. The CDR3 DNA is TGTGCCAGCAGTTATCGACTAGCGGGGGGTCGGCAAGAGACCCAGTACTTC.

The CDR3 DNA reads as TGTGCCAGCAGTCTCAGGGTCTCAGGTCAGCCCCAGCATTTT. Translating gives CASSLRVSGQPQHF. The chain recombines TRBV7-2 with TRBJ1-5, with a possible D match to TRBD1 (5 bases). Trimming took off 6 bases at V and 6 bases at J, with 15 bases between the two ends. The CDR3 is 14 amino acids. In germline, CDR1 is SGHTA, CDR2 FQGNSA.

This rearrangement joins TRBV11-3 to TRBJ2-5; 9 bases match TRBD2. The length of the CDR3 is 16 residues. The V and J ends lost 1 base and 5 bases, in that order; junction bases with no gene match: 8. Germline CDR1 and CDR2: SGHNT and YENEEA. The CDR3 sequence: CASSLVSASGDETQYF. The CDR3 nucleotides read TGTGCCAGCAGCTTAGTTTCGGCTAGCGGGGACGAGACCCAGTACTTC.

With regard to this clone: The junction does not match germline at one end; this may be a read error. The chain is built from TRBV10-3 and TRBJ1-1; D gene uncertain. Germline CDR1 and CDR2: ENHRY and SYGVKD. The CDR3 length is 15 residues. CDR3 sequence (DNA): TGTGCCATCAGTGAGTCGAACACCCTGAATACTGAAGCTTTCTTT. Protein product: CAISESNTLNTEAFF.

The V and J genes are TRBV7-8 and TRBJ1-4; D remains ambiguous. Per the germline V gene, CDR1 is SGHVS and CDR2 is FQNEAQ. This CDR3 has 13 residues. Trimming pared 0 bases from V and 5 bases from J, leaving 4 bases between. CDR3 amino acids: CASSLATNEKLFF. CDR3 bases: TGTGCCAGCAGCTTAGCGACAAATGAAAAACTGTTTTTT.

This clone was seen only once. V is TRBV11-3 and J is TRBJ2-5; 7 nucleotides line up with TRBD1. The germline V gene has CDR1 SGHNT and CDR2 YENEEA. The CDR3 runs to 15 residues. With 6 bases clipped from V and 2 bases from J, the junction kept 9 bases outside the gene matches. The CDR3 region has the DNA TGTGCCAGCAGTCACCGGGGCAGGGGGCAAGAGACCCAGTACTTC. Protein product: CASSHRGRGQETQYF.

This chain connects TRBV7-9 to TRBJ2-7, with a possible D match to TRBD1 (5 bases). V lost 1 base, J lost 6 bases, and 13 bases lay in between. This CDR3 comprises 14 residues. The germline gives CDR1 SEHNR, CDR2 FQNEAQ (reference sequence). This CDR3 reads CASSLGAGNREQYF. The CDR3, as DNA: TGTGCCAGCAGCTTAGGGGCAGGGAATCGCGAGCAGTACTTC.

The rearrangement uses TRBV9 and TRBJ2-1; 16 bases align to TRBD2. The CDR3 contains 19 residues. V lost 4 bases, J lost 4 bases, and 11 bases stayed unmatched. The V gene's germline CDR1 is SGDLS and CDR2 YYNGEE. The CDR3 loop reads CASSPEPGLAGGEYNEQFF. In DNA form, the CDR3 reads TGTGCCAGCAGCCCGGAACCGGGACTAGCGGGGGGGGAGTACAATGAGCAGTTCTTC.

This chain connects TRBV5-1 to TRBJ2-2; 8 nucleotides line up with TRBD1. Germline CDR1 and CDR2: SGHRS and YFSETQ. With 4 bases clipped from V and 3 bases from J, the junction kept 5 bases outside the gene matches. CDR3 size: 15 residues. The CDR3 coding sequence is TGCGCCAGCAGCACTCAGGGGGCGCACACCGGGGAGCTGTTTTTT. Translation: CASSTQGAHTGELFF.

V gene TRBV20-1 combines with J gene TRBJ1-1; perhaps TRBD1 as D (6 bases). CDR3 length: 11 amino acids. Germline V gene lookup returns CDR1 DFQATT and CDR2 SNEGSKA (reference sequence). Trimming cost V 1 base and J 11 bases, with 11 bases left between them. The CDR3, as DNA: TGCAGTGCTAGAGGGGACAAATTGGCTTTCTTT. This codes for CSARGDKLAFF.

This clone was observed a few times. Other DNA sequences in the sample encode the same CDR3. This chain connects TRBV7-3 to TRBJ2-2; D not resolved. The CDR3 is 13 residues long. The germline V gene has CDR1 SGHTA and CDR2 FQGTGA. The V end was cut by 5 bases, the J end by 4 bases, with 8 bases between. The CDR3 spells CASSTGGTGELFF. CDR3 DNA: TGTGCCAGCAGCACCGGTGGCACCGGGGAGCTGTTTTTT.

In this sample, this clone turned up a few times. J is TRBJ2-2 and V is TRBV4-2; 9 nucleotides match TRBD2. Looked up from germline, CDR1 is LGHNA and CDR2 is YNFKEQ. Germline trimming cut 0 bases from V and 6 bases from J; bases unmatched to any gene: 2. The CDR3 totals 15 residues. CDR3: CASSQELAGAGELFF. The CDR3 DNA sequence: TGTGCCAGCAGCCAAGAGTTAGCGGGGGCCGGGGAGCTGTTTTTT.